The rows below give T cell receptor beta chains drawn from one sample of a study of blood T cells in healthy people across ages. MiXCR, run by TCRdb on the 5' RACE reads, gives a single entry per CDR3 protein. Of some 1.7 million distinct CDR3 sequences in the sample, roughly 27% were seen once. Sequenced: blood. These TCRs come from a woman aged 25 to 45 in good health. CDR3s include the opening cysteine and the closing phenylalanine or tryptophan. D genes are given only for firm matches. For some rows the clone size is stated as once, few or many, or as a class when expanded; others skip it.

TRBV7-9,TRBJ1-5,TRBD1,.,15,CASSGQGEGHQPQHF,TGTGCCAGCAGCGGACAGGGAGAAGGGCATCAGCCCCAGCATTTT
TRBV18,TRBJ1-2,.,many,14,CASSSTGTNYGYTF,TGTGCCAGCAGTTCAACAGGGACCAACTATGGCTACACCTTC
TRBV2,TRBJ1-2,.,few,13,CAPWRLMVYGYTF,TGTGCCCCCTGGAGACTTATGGTCTATGGCTACACCTTC
TRBV9,TRBJ2-7,TRBD1,.,16,CASSVGLGQGNYEQYF,TGTGCCAGCAGCGTGGGCCTGGGACAGGGAAACTACGAGCAGTACTTC
TRBV27,TRBJ2-7,.,many,20,CASSLFSPGHGIGDTYEQYF,TGTGCCAGCAGTTTATTTTCTCCGGGACACGGAATTGGGGACACCTACGAGCAGTACTTC
TRBV29-1,TRBJ2-3,TRBD1,.,14,CSAVGGQGTDTQYF,TGCAGCGCCGTCGGGGGACAGGGGACAGATACGCAGTATTTT
TRBV20-1,TRBJ2-1,.,many,10,CSASYNEQFF,TGCAGTGCTAGTTACAATGAGCAGTTCTTC
TRBV2,TRBJ2-5,.,.,13,CASSVRIQETQYF,TGTGCCAGCAGTGTCCGAATACAAGAGACCCAGTACTTC
TRBV11-2,TRBJ2-7,.,few,16,CASGPDYGTSGVKQYF,TGCGCCAGCGGCCCTGATTATGGTACCTCGGGCGTAAAGCAGTACTTC
TRBV20-1,TRBJ2-1,.,once,12,CSARVRENEQFF,TGCAGTGCTAGAGTTAGAGAAAATGAGCAGTTCTTC
TRBV4-3,TRBJ2-2,TRBD2,few,16,CASSQDIGGGTGELFF,TGCGCCAGCAGCCAAGATATAGGCGGGGGAACCGGGGAGCTGTTTTTT
TRBV9,TRBJ1-1,.,.,15,CASSVRGEGNTEAFF,TGTGCCAGCAGCGTCCGGGGCGAGGGGAACACTGAAGCTTTCTTT
TRBV7-2,TRBJ2-7,TRBD2,.,18,CASSLYTSGAAATYEQYF,TGTGCCAGCAGCTTATATACTAGCGGAGCAGCCGCGACCTACGAGCAGTACTTC
TRBV6-5,TRBJ1-2,.,.,15,CASSKGKELSYGYTF,TGTGCCAGCAGCAAAGGAAAGGAGCTTAGCTATGGCTACACCTTC
TRBV28,TRBJ2-3,.,few,12,CATATPTDTQYF,TGTGCGACGGCGACCCCCACAGATACGCAGTATTTT
TRBV14,TRBJ2-5,.,few,14,CASSQALVPGTQYF,TGTGCCAGCAGCCAAGCCCTGGTCCCGGGGACCCAGTACTTC